This T cell receptor (beta chain) was identified during a study of T cell responses to AZD1222 COVID-19 vaccine. Per the germline V gene, CDR1 is SNHLY and CDR2 is FYNNEI. Unmatched junction bases numbered 12, after V lost 7 bases and J lost 4 bases. The CDR3 length is 16 residues. Data came from immunoSEQ multiplex PCR; TCRdb stores just in-frame clones and leaves some out. The sample includes some 150,000 clones, approximately 90% of them seen just once. This chain links TRBV2 with TRBJ2-5; 10 nucleotides agree with TRBD2. The sample was peripheral blood, taken on day 0 of AZD1222 vaccination. This receptor was identified in an adult in good health. CDR3 sequence: CASNTAGGRFGETQYF. CDR3 DNA: TGTGCCAGCAATACAGCGGGAGGGAGGTTTGGAGAGACCCAGTACTTC.